The entry below describes one TCR beta chain. Its antigen is currently unknown. The table came from immunoSEQ multiplex PCR; TCRdb's copy has only in-frame clones and leaves some out. The table lists some 150,000 clones, 80% to 95% of them singletons, with 3% to 4% in the top ten. The sample originates from a study of T cell responses to AZD1222 COVID-19 vaccine. Points from the study as a whole: Researchers took repertoire samples only after the peak T cell response had come. A rise in Spike-specific TCR breadth and depth followed two AZD1222 doses. Donors in the cohort were predominantly white British and more often female, and clonal diversity was possibly underestimated.

Sequencing was performed on peripheral blood, taken 28 days after the second AZD1222 dose. This receptor was obtained from an adult who received the AZD1222 COVID-19 vaccine.

The CDR3 loop reads CASSVGARLSYGYTF. CDR3 nucleotides: TGTGCCAGCAGCGTAGGGGCAAGGCTCAGCTATGGCTACACCTTC. The rearrangement joins TRBV9 to TRBJ1-2; D unresolved. V shed 0 bases and J shed 4 bases, with 13 bases lying between them. Germline V gene lookup returns CDR1 SGDLS and CDR2 YYNGEE. This CDR3 comprises 15 residues.